The next 29 T cell receptor beta chains were all read from a single sample in a study of T cell repertoires in cytomegalovirus infection. Each CDR3 protein gets one entry after TCRdb re-called the reads with MiXCR. The sample records roughly 310,000 distinct CDR3 sequences, 29% being singletons. These receptors have no identified antigens. The starting material was cultured PBMCs, obtained from culture after CMV antigen stimulation. The receptors derive from a human donor in good health (CMV status not recorded). Some clones in this sample may be carry-over from other donors' samples.

V usage is TRBV7-6 and J usage is TRBJ1-1; D is ambiguous. Per germline, CDR1 SGHVS and CDR2 FNYEAQ. The CDR3 contains 14 residues. V lost 1 base to trimming and J lost 5 bases, with 11 bases between them. The chain's CDR3 is CASSLGASRTEAFF. Written as DNA, the CDR3 is TGTGCCAGCAGCTTAGGGGCGTCGAGGACTGAAGCTTTCTTT.

The gene calls are TRBV20-1 and TRBJ2-7; 15 bases match TRBD2. CDR1 and CDR2 from the germline V gene are DFQATT and SNEGSKA (reference sequence). The CDR3 sequence is 17 residues long. J was trimmed by 0 bases and V by 1 base; bases with no gene match: 4. The CDR3 spells CSARGTSGRANSYEQYF. The CDR3 DNA reads as TGCAGTGCTAGAGGGACTAGCGGGAGGGCCAACTCCTACGAGCAGTACTTC.

This clonotype occurred many times. This chain joins TRBV28 and TRBJ2-1; 7 bases are a match to TRBD1. V lost 4 bases to trimming and J lost 0 bases; unmatched junction nucleotides: 12. Looked up from germline, CDR1 is MDHEN and CDR2 is SYDVKM. CDR3 length: 18 amino acids. The CDR3 is CASSSSSLTGSSYNEQFF. The CDR3, as DNA: TGTGCCAGCAGTTCCTCCTCTCTGACAGGGAGCTCCTACAATGAGCAGTTCTTC.

This chain connects TRBV19 to TRBJ1-5; D ambiguous. The CDR3 runs 13 residues. V dropped 3 bases and J dropped 7 bases, with 10 bases sitting between them. Germline CDR1 is LNHDA and CDR2 is SQIVND (reference sequence). CDR3: CASSIQVGQPQHF. The DNA for the CDR3 is TGTGCCAGTAGTATCCAGGTAGGACAGCCCCAGCATTTT.

This clonotype was seen only a few times. J is TRBJ1-6 and V is TRBV5-6; D gene ambiguous. The CDR3 totals 16 residues. With 2 bases removed from V and 0 bases from J, the gap between germline ends came to 9 bases. Germline CDR1 SGHDT, CDR2 YYEEEE. The CDR3 DNA follows: TGTGCCAGCAGCTTTGTGGGAGACTCCTATAATTCACCCCTCCACTTT. Its translation: CASSFVGDSYNSPLHF.

The chain combines TRBV12-3 or TRBV12-4 with TRBJ1-1, with TRBD1 matching over 7 bases. There are 14 residues in the CDR3. Trimming removed 7 bases from V and 4 bases from J; junction bases left unmatched: 9. The CDR3 sequence is CASTLQGLITEAFF. The CDR3 nucleotides read TGTGCCAGCACCCTACAGGGGCTTATCACTGAAGCTTTCTTT.

The chain employs TRBV4-1 and TRBJ1-3; D is undetermined. With 2 bases removed from V and 5 bases from J, the gap between germline ends came to 10 bases. The length of the CDR3 is 14 residues. Germline V gives CDR1 MGHRA, CDR2 YSYEKL. For the CDR3, the DNA is TGCGCCAGCAGCCAACTCGGCTGGAGAAACACCATATATTTT. Protein sequence: CASSQLGWRNTIYF.

This clonotype is medium-sized by share. This chain links TRBV5-4 with TRBJ2-3; 7 bases align to TRBD1. V shed 4 bases and J 1 base; nucleotides not matched to a gene: 9. This CDR3 contains 16 residues. Germline values: CDR1 SGHNT, CDR2 YYREEE (reference sequence). The CDR3 coding sequence is TGTGCCAGCAGCCCTGACAGGGTTTGGGGCACAGATACGCAGTATTTT. Translation: CASSPDRVWGTDTQYF.

This CDR3 is CASSQYSGANVLTF. In DNA form, the CDR3 reads TGTGCCAGCAGTCAGTACTCTGGGGCCAACGTCCTGACTTTC. The chain joins TRBV7-4 to TRBJ2-6; D not resolved. With 6 bases removed from V and 0 bases from J, the gap between germline ends came to 6 bases. CDR1 is SGHVT and CDR2 is SQSDAQ in the germline V gene. This CDR3 is 14 amino acids long.

This clonotype was counted between two and nine times. For the CDR3, the DNA is TGTGCCAGCAGGAATCCGGGACTAGCCTACGAGCAGTACTTC. This codes for CASRNPGLAYEQYF. The V call is TRBV7-2, the J call TRBJ2-7, with 8 bases lining up with TRBD2. The CDR3 extends over 14 amino acids. V lost 6 bases and J lost 2; bases outside the gene matches: 6. Germline CDR1 SGHTA, CDR2 FQGNSA.

V is TRBV7-2 and J is TRBJ2-7, with D unclear. CDR1 is SGHTA, CDR2 FQGNSA, per germline. Deletions cut 0 bases from V and 1 base from J, with 7 bases between. The CDR3 is 14 amino acids. The CDR3 coding sequence is TGTGCCAGCAGCTTAGCGGTGAGGTCCTACGAGCAGTACTTC. Amino acid sequence: CASSLAVRSYEQYF.

The genes are TRBV6-5 and TRBJ1-1, with TRBD1 identical over 8 bases. In germline, CDR1 is MNHEY, CDR2 SVGAGI. The ends lost 6 bases at V and 5 bases at J; junction bases unmatched: 5. CDR3 size: 13 residues. This chain's CDR3 is CASRYTGGTEAFF. CDR3 in DNA: TGTGCCAGCAGGTATACAGGGGGTACTGAAGCTTTCTTT.

This chain uses TRBV2 with TRBJ1-1, with unresolved D. This CDR3 region has 13 residues. Looked up from germline, CDR1 is SNHLY and CDR2 is FYNNEI. Trimming cost V 7 bases and J 0 bases, with 9 bases left between them. The CDR3 region is CASIGPMNTEAFF. In nucleotides, the CDR3 is TGTGCCAGCATCGGCCCGATGAACACTGAAGCTTTCTTT. Complete variable domain (other parts from reference TRBV2 and TRBJ1-1): EPEVTQTPSHQVTQMGQEVILRCVPISNHLYFYWYRQILGQKVEFLVSFYNNEISEKSEIFDDQFSVERPDGSNFTLKIRSTKLEDSAMYFCASIGPMNTEAFFGQGTRLTVV.

J is TRBJ2-3 and V is TRBV7-9; D possibly corresponds to TRBD2 (5 bases). The CDR3 sequence is 15 residues long. Trimming removed 1 base at V and 5 bases at J, with 13 bases between. Germline CDR1 and CDR2: SEHNR and FQNEAQ (reference sequence). The CDR3 spells CASSLGSERVDTQYF. CDR3 nucleotides: TGTGCCAGCAGCTTAGGTTCTGAGAGGGTAGATACGCAGTATTTT.

This clonotype was observed a few times. One junction end does not reproduce the germline sequence, and a read error may be involved. The chain combines TRBV12-3 or TRBV12-4 with TRBJ1-1, with D perhaps TRBD1 (6 bases). The CDR3 contains 13 residues. The CDR3 nucleotides read TGTGCCAGCAGTTTAGAACAGGGAGGTGGGTCTCGTTTT. This encodes CASSLEQGGGSRF.

The chain couples TRBV18 to TRBJ1-4, with 7 positions matching TRBD1. The CDR3 is 16 amino acids. The J segment lost 1 base and the V segment lost 6 bases, leaving 8 bases of the junction unmatched. Germline V gene sequence: CDR1 KGHSH, CDR2 LQKENI. For the CDR3, the DNA is TGTGCCAGCTCCCCAGGGACAGCCGGAACTAATGAAAAACTGTTTTTT. Amino acids: CASSPGTAGTNEKLFF.

With regard to this clonotype: Mismatch with germline at one junction end may stem from a read error. The CDR3 loop is CSATQTGSSCNSPLHF. CDR3 nucleotides: TGCAGTGCTACCCAGACCGGGAGCTCCTGTAATTCACCCCTCCACTTT. The chain links TRBV20-1 to TRBJ1-6; D call uncertain. The CDR3 is made up of 16 amino acids. Germline CDR1 DFQATT, CDR2 SNEGSKA (reference sequence).

This clonotype was counted between two and nine times. The chain links TRBV20-1 to TRBJ2-3; a possible D gene is TRBD2 (7 bases). Looked up from germline, CDR1 is DFQATT and CDR2 is SNEGSKA (reference sequence). CDR3 length equals 15 residues. V was cut by 6 bases and J by 0 bases, with 16 bases left in between. The CDR3 nucleotides are TGCAGTGCCACCTCGGGGGGCCTTAGCACAGATACGCAGTATTTT. It is translated as CSATSGGLSTDTQYF.

The V and J genes are TRBV27 and TRBJ2-7, with 10 bases matching TRBD2. This CDR3 is 15 amino acids long. The germline V gene has CDR1 MNHEY and CDR2 SMNVEV (reference sequence). V shed 6 bases and J 5 bases; nucleotides not matched to a gene: 10. The chain's CDR3 is CASSSLSGGVNEQYF. The CDR3 DNA is TGTGCCAGCAGCTCCCTAAGCGGGGGGGTAAACGAGCAGTACTTC.

Regarding this clonotype: The junction shows a germline mismatch at one end, possibly a read error. The chain is built from TRBV6-2 or TRBV6-3 and TRBJ2-7; 8 nucleotides line up with TRBD2. The CDR3 has 11 amino acids. CDR1 and CDR2 (germline): MNHEY, SVGEGT. This chain's CDR3 is CASSTGGEAHF. Written as DNA, the CDR3 is TGTGCCAGCAGTACCGGGGGGGAGGCGCACTTC.

The chain carries TRBV20-1 and TRBJ1-2; D is unresolved. Trimming cost V 1 base and J 0 bases, with 3 bases left between them. The V gene's germline CDR1 is DFQATT and CDR2 SNEGSKA (reference sequence). The CDR3 covers 12 residues. The CDR3 sequence: CSARAANYGYTF. The CDR3, as DNA: TGCAGTGCTAGAGCAGCTAACTATGGCTACACCTTC.

The rearrangement joins TRBV4-2 to TRBJ2-1; 8 bases map to TRBD2. The V gene end was trimmed by 1 base and the J gene end by 8 bases; junction bases not matched to a gene: 13. This CDR3 has 17 residues. Germline CDR1 and CDR2: LGHNA and YNFKEQ. This CDR3 is CASSQGLLSGRIDEQFF. CDR3 in DNA: TGTGCCAGCAGCCAAGGGTTGTTGAGCGGGAGAATCGATGAGCAGTTCTTC.

This clonotype was seen at least ten times. The chain couples TRBV12-3 or TRBV12-4 to TRBJ2-6, with D uncertain. The CDR3 is 14 residues long. Deletions cut 6 bases from V and 0 bases from J, with 6 bases between. CDR3 bases: TGTGCCAGCAGCTTGAGCTCTGGGGCCAACGTCCTGACTTTC. Encoded protein: CASSLSSGANVLTF.

The chain carries TRBV7-2 and TRBJ1-2; TRBD1 might be the D (5 bases). Trimming took 1 base from V and 4 from J, leaving 13 bases between them. Germline V gene lookup returns CDR1 SGHTA and CDR2 FQGNSA. This CDR3 comprises 15 residues. The CDR3 nucleotides read TGTGCCAGCAGCTTAGAGGCAGGGATAACCTATGGCTACACCTTC. Translating it yields CASSLEAGITYGYTF.

This clonotype was detected only a few times. The chain uses TRBV7-9 and TRBJ2-3; D gene ambiguous. Germline V lookup: CDR1 SEHNR, CDR2 FQNEAQ (reference sequence). The CDR3 runs to 16 residues. V lost 2 bases, J lost 3 bases, and 15 bases lay in between. The CDR3, as DNA: TGTGCCAGCAGCTTACCCGGACCGTCAACTACAGATACGCAGTATTTT. Translating gives CASSLPGPSTTDTQYF. The whole variable domain, remainder taken from reference TRBV7-9 and TRBJ2-3, is DTGVSQNPRHKITKRGQNVTFRCDPISEHNRLYWYRQTLGQGPEFLTYFQNEAQLEKSRLLSDRFSAERPKGSFSTLEIQRTEQGDSAMYLCASSLPGPSTTDTQYFGPGTRLTVL.

In this sample, this clonotype turned up a few times. The rearrangement joins TRBV19 to TRBJ2-1, with 10 bases fitting TRBD2. Germline trimming cut 4 bases from V and 14 bases from J; bases unmatched to any gene: 8. In germline, CDR1 is LNHDA, CDR2 SQIVND (reference sequence). The CDR3 extends over 13 amino acids. The CDR3 region is CASSNGLADVKFF. The CDR3, as DNA: TGTGCCAGTAGTAACGGACTAGCGGACGTCAAGTTCTTC.

This clonotype was counted at least ten times. The gene calls are TRBV6-1 and TRBJ2-2; D gene ambiguous. In germline, CDR1 is MNHNS, CDR2 SASEGT. V gave up 9 bases and J gave up 5 bases, with 7 bases separating them. CDR3 length equals 11 residues. CDR3 sequence reads: CASRGTGELFF. In DNA, the CDR3 is TGTGCCAGTAGAGGAACCGGGGAGCTGTTTTTT.

This clonotype came up a few times. The CDR3 loop is CASSLTGADYGYTF. For the CDR3, the DNA is TGCGCCAGCAGCCTGACGGGTGCCGACTATGGCTACACCTTC. The V gene is TRBV5-1, the J gene TRBJ1-2; D call uncertain. The CDR3 runs 14 residues. With 4 bases removed from V and 3 bases from J, the gap between germline ends came to 13 bases. The germline V gene encodes CDR1 SGHRS and CDR2 YFSETQ.

V gene TRBV10-3 combines with J gene TRBJ1-5; 11 nucleotides align to TRBD1. The CDR3 is 18 amino acids. V dropped 3 bases and J dropped 1; count of bases not matched to a gene: 8. Germline V gene data show CDR1 as ENHRY and CDR2 as SYGVKD. CDR3 residues: CAISDSRWTGGSNQPQHF. The CDR3 nucleotides are TGTGCCATCAGTGACTCACGCTGGACAGGGGGCAGCAATCAGCCCCAGCATTTT.